These 10 T cell receptor beta chains were all obtained from the same sample, sequenced in a study of Ad26.COV2.S vaccination and SARS-CoV-2 variants. Using immunoSEQ multiplex PCR, the repertoire was profiled, and TCRdb retains in-frame clones only, with some absent. The data contain about 440,000 clones, less than 95% of them seen just once; the ten biggest clones take up roughly 3.9%. As for treatment: around 19 received Ad26.COV2.S at low or high dose, single or two shots; several received placebo; per-sample allocation not given. The investigators took samples on day 63 after the first vaccine or placebo injection. The sequencing here drew on peripheral blood, taken in a trial of Ad26.COV2.S vaccine versus placebo. The receptors stem from a person between 18 and 65 years old who received the Ad26.COV2.S COVID-19 vaccine or a placebo.

The rearrangement links TRBV5-4 to TRBJ2-5, with a possible D match to TRBD2 (6 bases). CDR1 and CDR2 (germline): SGHNT, YYREEE (reference sequence). V was pared by 0 bases and J by 4 bases, with 10 bases between. This CDR3 has 14 amino acids. In DNA form, the CDR3 reads TGTGCCAGCAGCTTGGAGGGAGGAGTAGAGACCCAGTACTTC. Protein product: CASSLEGGVETQYF. Variable domain in full (rest from reference TRBV5-4 and TRBJ2-5): ETGVTQSPTHLIKTRGQQVTLRCSSQSGHNTVSWYQQALGQGPQFIFQYYREEENGRGNFPPRFSGLQFPNYSSELNVNALELDDSALYLCASSLEGGVETQYFGPGTRLLVL.

The chain joins TRBV14 to TRBJ2-3, with 9 bases fitting TRBD2. Germline CDR1 reads SGHDN; CDR2 reads FVKESK. J was trimmed by 2 bases and V by 3 bases; bases with no gene match: 3. This CDR3 spans 15 amino acids. The CDR3 DNA reads TGTGCCAGCAGCCATTGGGGACTAGCCACAGATACGCAGTATTTT. Its protein product is CASSHWGLATDTQYF.

V and J are TRBV9 and TRBJ2-7; maybe TRBD2 (6 bases). The germline V gene has CDR1 SGDLS and CDR2 YYNGEE. This CDR3 spans 11 amino acids. V shed 3 bases and J shed 7 bases, with 8 bases lying between them. CDR3 bases: TGTGCCAGCAGCGAGGGACTTGAGCAGTACTTC. As protein: CASSEGLEQYF.

V gene TRBV20-1 combines with J gene TRBJ1-1; the D is unclear. The V gene lost 4 bases and the J gene lost 11 bases, with 14 bases spanning the gap. The length of the CDR3 is 11 residues. Germline loops: CDR1 DFQATT, CDR2 SNEGSKA (reference sequence). The CDR3 region is CSANRMGDAFF. CDR3 sequence (DNA): TGCAGTGCTAACAGAATGGGCGACGCTTTCTTT.

The V gene is TRBV10-3, the J gene TRBJ2-5; D unresolved. The length of the CDR3 is 16 residues. Germline-derived CDR1 and CDR2 are ENHRY and SYGVKD. Trimming cost V 0 bases and J 7 bases, with 18 bases left between them. The CDR3 loop reads CAISESTRPGHPTQYF. The CDR3 nucleotides read TGTGCCATCAGTGAGTCGACGCGACCTGGGCATCCGACCCAGTACTTC.

The V and J genes are TRBV7-8 and TRBJ2-5; TRBD1 matches 9 bases. V dropped 2 bases and J dropped 1; count of bases not matched to a gene: 11. Germline lookup yields CDR1 SGHVS and CDR2 FQNEAQ. The CDR3 is made up of 18 amino acids. Here the CDR3 DNA reads TGTGCCAGCAGCTTACCCCGCCGGGACAGGGTGGCCCAAGAGACCCAGTACTTC. It yields the protein CASSLPRRDRVAQETQYF.

V gene TRBV3-1 (or the pseudogene TRBV3-2) combines with J gene TRBJ2-1; the match to TRBD2 covers 8 bases. After removal of 1 base from V and 6 bases from J, the junction contained 8 bases not matched to a gene. Germline V lookup: CDR1 LGHDT, CDR2 YNNKEL (reference sequence). The CDR3 consists of 16 residues. The CDR3 nucleotides read TGTGCCAGCAGCCAAGTGGGAGCGGGAGTGGCCAATGAGCAGTTCTTC. This gives the protein CASSQVGAGVANEQFF.

This sequence joins TRBV10-3 and TRBJ2-7; TRBD2 aligns across 10 bases. The V gene end was trimmed by 5 bases and the J gene end by 1 base; junction bases not matched to a gene: 2. Per the germline V gene, CDR1 is ENHRY and CDR2 is SYGVKD. CDR3 length: 14 amino acids. CDR3 region: CAISPSGGSYEQYF. CDR3 in DNA: TGTGCCATCAGTCCTAGCGGGGGATCCTACGAGCAGTACTTC.

The chain has TRBV10-3 and TRBJ2-7; 9 bases are a match to TRBD1. The V gene end was trimmed by 6 bases and the J gene end by 4 bases; junction bases not matched to a gene: 7. The germline V gene encodes CDR1 ENHRY and CDR2 SYGVKD. This CDR3 has 14 amino acids. The CDR3 here is CAIRAGTGSYEQYF. CDR3 DNA: TGTGCCATCAGGGCCGGGACAGGGTCGTACGAGCAGTACTTC.

The chain joins TRBV10-3 to TRBJ1-3, with a tentative D call TRBD1 (5 bases). CDR1 is ENHRY, CDR2 SYGVKD, per germline. The V gene lost 5 bases and the J gene lost 1 base, with 12 bases spanning the gap. This CDR3 spans 15 amino acids. The CDR3 is CAISPSGVSGNTIYF. The CDR3 nucleotides read TGTGCCATCAGTCCATCGGGGGTATCTGGAAACACCATATATTTT.